The 9 T cell receptor beta chains reported below all come from one sample, sequenced in a study of relationships among human T cell subsets. TCR alpha and beta CDR3s were amplified from mRNA by semiquantitative ARM-PCR. Tagged nested gene-specific primers were used first, then communal superprimers amplified exponentially. TCRdb passed the multiplex PCR reads through MiXCR, listing each CDR3 protein once. The profile shows around 2,400 distinct CDR3 sequences, approximately 40% of them singletons. Source material: activated T cells sorted from blood. Subset: CD45RA-RO-CD69+ activated T cells. All receptors come from a man aged 35-49 years in good health.

By share of the sample, this clonotype is medium-sized (0.01 to 0.1%). This chain links TRBV6-6 with TRBJ2-1; D is unclear. The germline CDR1 and CDR2 sequences are MNHNY and SVGAGI (reference sequence). This CDR3 spans 15 amino acids. V was trimmed by 0 bases and J by 1 base, leaving 7 bases between them. The DNA for the CDR3 is TGTGCCAGCAGTTACTCGACTCGTTCCTACAATGAGCAGTTCTTC. The encoded protein is CASSYSTRSYNEQFF.

The J gene is TRBJ2-1, the V gene TRBV7-6, with D perhaps matching TRBD1 (5 bases). CDR1 is SGHVS, CDR2 FNYEAQ, per germline. Trimming shortened V by 3 bases and J by 8 bases, and 8 bases separated the two germline ends. CDR3 size: 12 residues. DNA for the CDR3: TGTGCCAGCAGCTTCGACAGCTATGAGCAGTTCTTC. Translating gives CASSFDSYEQFF. The whole variable domain, filled in from reference TRBV7-6 and TRBJ2-1, reads GAGVSQSPRYKVTKRGQDVALRCDPISGHVSLYWYRQALGQGPEFLTYFNYEAQQDKSGLPNDRFSAERPEGSISTLTIQRTEQRDSAMYRCASSFDSYEQFFGPGTRLTVL.

This clonotype was counted between two and nine times. The chain has TRBV6-6 and TRBJ1-1; D is unresolved. Trimming cost V 0 bases and J 2 bases, with 7 bases left between them. The CDR3 extends over 14 amino acids. CDR1 is MNHNY, CDR2 SVGAGI, per germline (reference sequence). CDR3 loop: CASSYSRANTEAFF. As DNA, the CDR3 is TGTGCCAGCAGTTACTCGCGGGCCAACACTGAAGCTTTCTTT.

In its sample, this clonotype was seen a few times. The chain links TRBV27 to TRBJ1-6; D ambiguous. This CDR3 region has 14 residues. The V and J ends lost 6 bases and 13 bases respectively, with 19 bases between them. CDR1 is MNHEY, CDR2 SMNVEV, per germline (reference sequence). The CDR3 region has the DNA TGTGCCAGCAGCCTAACCCTCGGGGTGGTCCCCCTCCACTTT. This codes for CASSLTLGVVPLHF.

V gene TRBV4-1 combines with J gene TRBJ2-7, with 9 bases identical to TRBD1. CDR3 size: 15 residues. Looked up from germline, CDR1 is MGHRA and CDR2 is YSYEKL. Losses at the gene ends were 2 bases for V and 5 bases for J; bases not matched to a gene: 7. The CDR3 protein is CASSQRETGGNEQYF. The CDR3 coding sequence is TGCGCCAGCAGCCAAAGAGAAACAGGGGGCAACGAGCAGTACTTC.

The rearrangement uses TRBV29-1 and TRBJ2-7; unclear D gene. The length of the CDR3 is 14 residues. Per the germline V gene, CDR1 is SQVTM and CDR2 is ANQGSEA. Trimming stripped 5 bases from V and 4 bases from J, with 18 bases between. CDR3 in amino acids: CSVNLSRRPYEQYF. The CDR3 DNA reads TGCAGCGTTAACCTCAGTCGTCGGCCTTACGAGCAGTACTTC.

V and J are TRBV13 and TRBJ2-1; 8 nucleotides agree with TRBD1. From germline, CDR1 is PRHDT and CDR2 FYEKMQ (reference sequence). V lost 5 bases and J lost 8; bases outside the gene matches: 11. The CDR3 spans 15 residues. The CDR3 spells CASSAGRDRYDEQFF. The CDR3 nucleotides read TGTGCCAGCAGCGCGGGCCGGGACAGGTATGATGAGCAGTTCTTC.

The gene calls are TRBV7-9 and TRBJ2-2; D remains unclear. CDR1 is SEHNR and CDR2 is FQNEAQ in the germline V gene (reference sequence). V was clipped by 3 bases and J by 2 bases, with 7 bases between them. The CDR3 is 14 amino acids. This chain's CDR3 is CASSLAENTGELFF. The CDR3 region has the DNA TGTGCCAGCAGCTTGGCAGAAAACACCGGGGAGCTGTTTTTT.

This chain joins TRBV28 and TRBJ2-5; D is ambiguous. There are 12 residues in the CDR3. Per germline, CDR1 MDHEN and CDR2 SYDVKM. Trimming cost V 3 bases and J 4 bases, with 6 bases left between them. CDR3 in amino acids: CASSFHRETQYF. The CDR3 coding sequence is TGTGCCAGCAGTTTCCATAGAGAGACCCAGTACTTC.